These 19 T cell receptor beta chains came from one sample sequenced in a study of shared clonotypes between healthy human individuals. Using immunoSEQ multiplex PCR, the repertoire was profiled, and TCRdb retains in-frame clones only, with some absent. This table has a few million clones, 80% to 95% appearing once. Sequenced sample: naive CD4+ T cells from PBMCs. Subset reported: CD45RA+ positively selected. These receptors all come from a man between 18 and 29 years old in good health. Some clones in this sample may be carry-over from other donors' samples.

For this clone: No conserved phenylalanine or tryptophan is present at the end of the CDR3, so a read error is the likely explanation. V gene TRBV28 combines with J gene TRBJ1-2; D unresolved. The V gene lost 3 bases and the J gene lost 7 bases, with 12 bases spanning the gap. CDR3 length: 13 residues. Germline V lookup: CDR1 MDHEN, CDR2 SYDVKM. CDR3 amino acids: CASSFLGDSGYTL. The CDR3 DNA follows: TGTGCCAGCAGTTTCCTGGGAGACTCTGGCTACACCCTC.

This chain links TRBV18 with TRBJ2-1; no reliable D call. Trimming shortened V by 5 bases and J by 4 bases, and 15 bases separated the two germline ends. The CDR3 loop spans 15 amino acids. Looked up from germline, CDR1 is KGHSH and CDR2 is LQKENI. CDR3 protein: CASSLSEIPYNEQFF. The CDR3 DNA follows: TGTGCCAGCTCATTATCCGAGATCCCTTACAATGAGCAGTTCTTC.

J is TRBJ1-4 and V is TRBV27; D unresolved. Germline lookup yields CDR1 MNHEY and CDR2 SMNVEV (reference sequence). The CDR3 is made up of 14 amino acids. Trimming took off 6 bases at V and 4 bases at J, with 12 bases between the two ends. The CDR3 protein is CASSSEHGNEKLFF. CDR3 in DNA: TGTGCCAGCAGCTCAGAGCACGGTAATGAAAAACTGTTTTTT.

The CDR3 DNA sequence: TGCGCCAGCAGCTTGGACGGGACTAGCAGGGGCGGGGAGCTGTTTTTT. It translates to CASSLDGTSRGGELFF. The V call is TRBV5-1, the J call TRBJ2-2, with 9 bases aligning to TRBD2. V trimming: 0 bases; J trimming: 7 bases; junction bases outside the gene matches: 7. Germline loops: CDR1 SGHRS, CDR2 YFSETQ. This CDR3 contains 16 residues.

This clone was recorded only once. V usage is TRBV9 and J usage is TRBJ2-1, with 13 bases matching TRBD2. Trimming cost V 4 bases and J 0 bases; bases outside gene matches: 22. From germline, CDR1 is SGDLS and CDR2 YYNGEE. The CDR3 contains 23 residues. CDR3 DNA: TGTGCCAGCAGCTTTTCCGTAAATTTCGGTAGACTAGCGGGAGGCCCCTCCTACAATGAGCAGTTCTTC. Its translation: CASSFSVNFGRLAGGPSYNEQFF.

CDR3 sequence: CATLPGAQETQYF. DNA for the CDR3: TGCGCCACCCTCCCGGGGGCCCAAGAGACCCAGTACTTC. This chain joins TRBV10-1 and TRBJ2-5; D possibly matches TRBD1 or TRBD2 (6 bases each). V lost 10 bases and J lost 1, with 13 bases in between. CDR3 size: 13 residues. Per germline, CDR1 WNHNN and CDR2 SYGVQD (reference sequence).

The DNA for the CDR3 is TGTGCCAGCAGCACTTGGGACAGGGACACTGAAGCTTTCTTT. Its translation: CASSTWDRDTEAFF. J is TRBJ1-1 and V is TRBV5-6, with 9 positions matching TRBD1. Germline CDR1 is SGHDT and CDR2 is YYEEEE. J lost 3 bases, V lost 4 bases, and 4 bases had no gene match. This CDR3 contains 14 residues.

V and J are TRBV5-1 and TRBJ2-6; perhaps TRBD1 as D (6 bases). The germline V gene has CDR1 SGHRS and CDR2 YFSETQ. The CDR3 loop spans 16 amino acids. The V and J ends lost 4 bases and 0 bases respectively, with 11 bases between them. CDR3 sequence reads: CASSITGSSGANVLTF. The CDR3 DNA reads as TGCGCCAGCAGCATAACAGGGAGCTCTGGGGCCAACGTCCTGACTTTC.

This chain uses TRBV6-6 with TRBJ2-1; 9 bases are shared with TRBD1. Germline V gene sequence: CDR1 MNHNY, CDR2 SVGAGI (reference sequence). Trimming removed 7 bases from V and 9 bases from J; junction bases left unmatched: 10. This CDR3 contains 14 residues. In DNA form, the CDR3 reads TGTGCCAGCACGTTACAAACAGGGGGCACTGAGCAGTTCTTC. This sequence encodes CASTLQTGGTEQFF.

V is TRBV7-3 and J is TRBJ2-5; 8 bases fit TRBD1. The CDR3 contains 15 residues. J was trimmed by 6 bases and V by 6 bases; bases with no gene match: 12. Germline V gene lookup returns CDR1 SGHTA and CDR2 FQGTGA. The CDR3 DNA reads as TGTGCCAGCAGTCCAGTGGGGACAGGCCAGCAGACCCAGTACTTC. Translated: CASSPVGTGQQTQYF.

The rearrangement joins TRBV7-3 to TRBJ2-1; a possible D gene is TRBD2 (6 bases). This CDR3 spans 16 amino acids. V was trimmed by 0 bases and J by 8 bases, leaving 17 bases between them. Germline assignment: CDR1 SGHTA and CDR2 FQGTGA. The CDR3 DNA is TGTGCCAGCAGCTTAACGAGGGACTTCGGATCCGATGAGCAGTTCTTC. This encodes CASSLTRDFGSDEQFF.

This clone has only one observation. The chain combines TRBV10-3 with TRBJ1-1; the match to TRBD1 covers 8 bases. The CDR3 spans 14 residues. V shed 10 bases and J 5 bases; nucleotides not matched to a gene: 12. Germline loops: CDR1 ENHRY, CDR2 SYGVKD. The CDR3 spells CATTWTGTRTEAFF. The CDR3 bases are TGTGCCACAACATGGACAGGGACCAGGACTGAAGCTTTCTTT.

The chain couples TRBV6-5 to TRBJ2-5, with D possibly TRBD1 on 7 matching bases. Trimming pared 0 bases from V and 5 bases from J, leaving 16 bases between. CDR1 MNHEY and CDR2 SVGAGI come from the germline V gene. The CDR3 length is 16 residues. The CDR3 DNA sequence: TGTGCCAGCAGTTACTCGAGAGGCAGGGGGAGGGAGACCCAGTACTTC. Amino acid sequence: CASSYSRGRGRETQYF.

The chain carries TRBV6-1 and TRBJ2-2; 11 nucleotides align to TRBD2. The junction had 11 bases not matched to a gene; V was cut back by 2 bases and J by 9 bases. Per the germline V gene, CDR1 is MNHNS and CDR2 is SASEGT. The CDR3 is 17 residues long. The CDR3 nucleotides read TGTGCCAGCAGTGAAAAGCTAGCGGGAGGCCCGGGCCGGGAGCTGTTTTTT. Translated, it gives CASSEKLAGGPGRELFF.

The chain uses TRBV15 and TRBJ2-5; D is uncertain. The germline CDR1 and CDR2 sequences are LNHNV and YYDKDF (reference sequence). V lost 5 bases, J lost 2 bases, and 3 bases lay in between. The CDR3 is made up of 11 amino acids. Here the CDR3 reads CATSGQETQYF. As DNA, the CDR3 is TGTGCCACCAGCGGACAAGAGACCCAGTACTTC.

This sequence joins TRBV5-8 and TRBJ1-5; D not certain. V lost 4 bases and J lost 0, with 14 bases in between. The V gene's germline CDR1 is SGHTS and CDR2 YDEGEE. There are 16 residues in the CDR3. CDR3 DNA: TGTGCCAGCAGCCCCGGGTCCTTAAATAGCAATCAGCCCCAGCATTTT. It encodes CASSPGSLNSNQPQHF.

The rearrangement joins TRBV7-9 to TRBJ2-3; TRBD2 agrees at 11 bases. The ends lost 3 bases at V and 3 bases at J; junction bases unmatched: 5. There are 16 residues in the CDR3. Germline CDR1 and CDR2: SEHNR and FQNEAQ (reference sequence). CDR3 coding DNA: TGTGCCAGCAGCTTTTCCGGGACTAGCGGTACAGATACGCAGTATTTT. Protein product: CASSFSGTSGTDTQYF. Complete variable domain (other parts from reference TRBV7-9 and TRBJ2-3): DTGVSQNPRHKITKRGQNVTFRCDPISEHNRLYWYRQTLGQGPEFLTYFQNEAQLEKSRLLSDRFSAERPKGSFSTLEIQRTEQGDSAMYLCASSFSGTSGTDTQYFGPGTRLTVL.

DNA of the CDR3: TGTGCCAGCAGCCCGCCCCAGGGGTGGGCTTTCTTT. It translates to CASSPPQGWAFF. The chain uses TRBV6-5 and TRBJ1-1; weak D call: TRBD1 (6 bases). The CDR3 covers 12 residues. The germline CDR1 and CDR2 sequences are MNHEY and SVGAGI. The germline V and J ends were trimmed by 6 bases and 11 bases, with 16 bases remaining between them.

The chain links TRBV10-1 to TRBJ2-1; 10 bases are shared with TRBD1. CDR1 and CDR2 (germline): WNHNN, SYGVQD (reference sequence). This CDR3 is built from 16 residues. J gave up 5 bases and V 5 bases, and 9 bases lay outside the gene matches. CDR3 nucleotides: TGCGCCAGCAGTTCATCCGGGACAGGGGTCCACAATGAGCAGTTCTTC. Protein: CASSSSGTGVHNEQFF.